This TCR beta chain emerged from a study of blood T cell repertoires in COVID-19. Study as a whole: COVID-19 samples collected from the United States, Italy and Spain covered acute and convalescent phases. PBMCs, B-cell-depleted T cells, or T cells were the source of the cDNA or gDNA that made up the material.

Seattle patients were enrolled while actively infected and followed longitudinally. The germline V gene has CDR1 LNHDA and CDR2 SQIVND (reference sequence). V lost 1 base, J lost 6 bases, and 16 bases lay in between. The CDR3 is 15 amino acids. In this sample, this clone turned up a few times. Authors' methods: Estimates of nucleated cell counts were drawn from the amplification of reference gene primers. The table came from immunoSEQ multiplex PCR; TCRdb's copy has only in-frame clones and leaves some out. The DNA gave D and trimming, while V, J and clone size come from that table. The table shows roughly 200,000 clones, with less than 85% occurring only once.

The sequenced sample consisted of peripheral blood. The clonotype was recovered from a woman of 80 years or more with COVID-19, enrolled during active disease. This sequence joins TRBV19 and TRBJ2-7; no definite D call. Here the CDR3 reads CASSIVNAGLGEQYF. As DNA, the CDR3 is TGTGCCAGTAGTATAGTGAACGCAGGCTTGGGCGAGCAGTACTTC. Based on the CDR3 plus reference TRBV19 and TRBJ2-7, the full variable domain is DGGITQSPKYLFRKEGQNVTLSCEQNLNHDAMYWYRQDPGQGLRLIYYSQIVNDFQKGDIAEGYSVSREKKESFPLTVTSAQKNPTAFYLCASSIVNAGLGEQYFGPGTRLTVT.